What follows are 28 T cell receptor beta chains derived from one specimen sequenced in a study of T cells in Graves' hyperthyroidism and ophthalmopathy. The TCR beta CDR3 regions underwent amplification using RNA transcripts as the source. With the HTBI primer set, the TCR CDR3 went through a first round of RT-PCR. TCRdb processed the multiplex PCR reads anew with MiXCR; each CDR3 protein has one entry. The sample has 350,000 to 450,000 distinct CDR3 sequences, over 12% seen once. Sample: blood. The source of these receptors is a man in his fifties or sixties with Graves' ophthalmopathy.

The V and J genes are TRBV12-3 or TRBV12-4 and TRBJ1-2, with D unclear. This CDR3 has 16 amino acids. V was cut by 8 bases and J by 6 bases, with 25 bases left in between. The CDR3 here is CASSTLVGPVADGYTF. The CDR3 bases are TGTGCCAGCTCAACCCTCGTCGGGCCTGTCGCCGATGGCTACACCTTC.

Of note for this clonotype: With a much larger clone just one base away, this may be a read error. The chain employs TRBV28 and TRBJ1-1; unclear D gene. CDR3 length: 15 amino acids. Per the germline V gene, CDR1 is MDHEN and CDR2 is SYDVKM. The DNA for the CDR3 is TGTGCCAGCAGTTTACCGCAGAGGGTGAACACTGTAGCTTTCTTT. Its protein product is CASSLPQRVNTVAFF.

This clonotype was observed a few times. The gene calls are TRBV3-1 and TRBJ2-2, with D unclear. Germline V lookup: CDR1 LGHDT, CDR2 YNNKEL (reference sequence). V was pared by 1 base and J by 2 bases, with 11 bases between. The CDR3 extends over 16 amino acids. CDR3 sequence: CASSQVAGINTGELFF. DNA of the CDR3: TGTGCCAGCAGCCAAGTGGCAGGAATAAACACCGGGGAGCTGTTTTTT.

The chain couples TRBV5-4 to TRBJ2-5; 8 bases map to TRBD2. V trimming: 2 bases; J trimming: 4 bases; junction bases outside the gene matches: 4. The length of the CDR3 is 14 residues. CDR1 and CDR2 (germline): SGHNT, YYREEE (reference sequence). CDR3 loop: CASSLSSGRETQYF. CDR3 in DNA: TGTGCCAGCAGCTTATCCAGCGGGAGAGAGACCCAGTACTTC.

This clonotype was seen ten or more times. The V gene is TRBV2, the J gene TRBJ1-1; no reliable D call. Germline CDR1 SNHLY, CDR2 FYNNEI. Trimming removed 1 base at V and 2 bases at J, with 8 bases between. This CDR3 is 14 amino acids long. The CDR3 is CASSEVYRNTEAFF. The CDR3 bases are TGTGCCAGCAGTGAAGTTTACAGAAACACTGAAGCTTTCTTT.

This clonotype was observed many times. The chain recombines TRBV5-6 with TRBJ2-5; 7 bases agree with TRBD1. Trimming at V came to 1 base and at J to 3 bases, leaving 3 bases not matched to a gene. CDR1 SGHDT and CDR2 YYEEEE come from the germline V gene. This CDR3 region has 14 residues. DNA of the CDR3: TGTGCCAGCAGCTTGCCCACAGGGGAAGAGACCCAGTACTTC. Encoded protein: CASSLPTGEETQYF.

This clonotype was found many times. The CDR3 DNA reads TGTGCCAGCAGTTCTCGGACAGGTTTCGAAAAACTGTTTTTT. Translation: CASSSRTGFEKLFF. The chain has TRBV7-9 and TRBJ1-4; 7 bases match TRBD1. The V gene's germline CDR1 is SEHNR and CDR2 FQNEAQ (reference sequence). The CDR3 consists of 14 residues. V was pared by 6 bases and J by 8 bases, with 9 bases of the junction left unmatched.

Turning to this clonotype: A much larger clone is a single base away; this may be a read error. The chain couples TRBV20-1 to TRBJ2-1; perhaps TRBD2 as D (6 bases). The CDR3 totals 15 residues. The V gene's germline CDR1 is DFQATT and CDR2 SNEGSKA (reference sequence). The CDR3 reads CSARGTGETYNEQSF. For the CDR3, the DNA is TGCAGTGCTAGAGGCACGGGAGAGACCTACAATGAGCAGTCCTTC.

This clonotype has at least ten counts. Here the CDR3 reads CSARTGGGSYEQYF. The CDR3 DNA sequence: TGCAGTGCCAGGACAGGGGGGGGCTCCTACGAGCAGTACTTC. The J gene is TRBJ2-7, the V gene TRBV20-1, with TRBD1 matching 10 bases. Germline CDR1 and CDR2: DFQATT and SNEGSKA (reference sequence). V shed 6 bases and J 0 bases; nucleotides not matched to a gene: 5. The CDR3 is 14 amino acids.

This clonotype was seen only a few times. The J gene is TRBJ1-1, the V gene TRBV5-6; the D gene is possibly TRBD1 (5 bases). V was pared by 0 bases and J by 4 bases, with 13 bases between. CDR1 is SGHDT, CDR2 YYEEEE, per germline. The CDR3 has 15 residues. This chain's CDR3 is CASSLEWRGGTEAFF. In DNA form, the CDR3 reads TGTGCCAGCAGCTTGGAGTGGAGGGGCGGCACTGAAGCTTTCTTT.

The sample holds a few counts of this clonotype. The rearrangement links TRBV13 to TRBJ2-7; possibly TRBD1 for D (5 bases). Germline CDR1 reads PRHDT; CDR2 reads FYEKMQ (reference sequence). This CDR3 has 15 residues. Trimming cost V 4 bases and J 3 bases, with 16 bases left between them. CDR3 protein: CASSSQTVLVYEQYF. The CDR3 DNA is TGTGCCAGCAGCTCTCAGACAGTGTTAGTCTACGAGCAGTACTTC.

This clonotype was counted at least ten times. This chain connects TRBV28 to TRBJ2-7; TRBD1 matches 8 bases. The CDR3 contains 18 residues. The ends lost 3 bases at V and 4 bases at J; junction bases unmatched: 17. Per germline, CDR1 MDHEN and CDR2 SYDVKM. The CDR3 loop is CASSFSLFFGQGAYEQYF. As DNA, the CDR3 is TGTGCCAGCAGTTTTTCTTTGTTTTTCGGACAGGGAGCATACGAGCAGTACTTC.

This clonotype came up many times. The chain employs TRBV20-1 and TRBJ2-3, with 8 positions matching TRBD2. CDR3 size: 12 residues. V shed 6 bases and J 3 bases; nucleotides not matched to a gene: 2. Germline V gene data show CDR1 as DFQATT and CDR2 as SNEGSKA (reference sequence). CDR3 DNA sequence: TGCAGTGCCAGACTAGCGACAGATACGCAGTATTTT. Its protein is CSARLATDTQYF.

This clonotype showed up just a few times. The DNA for the CDR3 is TGTGCCAGCAGCTCCCCAGGACAGGGGCGGTACTTC. It yields the protein CASSSPGQGRYF. The V gene is TRBV7-9, the J gene TRBJ2-7; 9 nucleotides match TRBD1. This CDR3 is built from 12 residues. Trimming took 4 bases from V and 12 from J; bases not matched to a gene: 7. The germline gives CDR1 SEHNR, CDR2 FQNEAQ (reference sequence).

This clonotype was recorded many times. J is TRBJ1-5 and V is TRBV10-3; D not resolved. V shed 8 bases and J shed 5 bases, with 4 bases lying between them. The germline gives CDR1 ENHRY, CDR2 SYGVKD. The CDR3 runs to 10 residues. The CDR3 DNA sequence: TGTGCCATCGGCGATCAGCCCCAGCATTTT. This codes for CAIGDQPQHF.

The gene calls are TRBV20-1 and TRBJ2-7, with a tentative D call TRBD1 (5 bases). This CDR3 is 11 amino acids long. V was pared by 0 bases and J by 9 bases, with 9 bases between. Germline loops: CDR1 DFQATT, CDR2 SNEGSKA (reference sequence). The chain's CDR3 is CSARDRVGQYF. The CDR3 DNA sequence: TGCAGTGCTAGAGACAGGGTTGGGCAGTACTTC.

The chain has TRBV15 and TRBJ2-2; TRBD2 is a possible D gene (6 bases). This CDR3 is built from 15 residues. The V gene lost 0 bases and the J gene lost 2 bases, with 7 bases spanning the gap. Germline lookup yields CDR1 LNHNV and CDR2 YYDKDF (reference sequence). In nucleotides, the CDR3 is TGTGCCACCAGCAGAGAGGAGGGCAACACCGGGGAGCTGTTTTTT. Its protein is CATSREEGNTGELFF.

This clonotype has a count of ten or more. The genes are TRBV28 and TRBJ1-5; D gene uncertain. Deletions cut 4 bases from V and 0 bases from J, with 16 bases between. This CDR3 is 17 amino acids long. Germline CDR1 MDHEN, CDR2 SYDVKM. The CDR3: CASSSGRRTYSNQPQHF. The CDR3 DNA reads TGTGCCAGCAGTTCAGGCAGGCGAACTTATAGCAATCAGCCCCAGCATTTT.

The sample holds a few counts of this clonotype. The chain recombines TRBV19 with TRBJ2-7; D uncertain. The germline gives CDR1 LNHDA, CDR2 SQIVND (reference sequence). V lost 4 bases to trimming and J lost 7 bases, with 11 bases between them. CDR3 size: 12 residues. This CDR3 is CASSTKTLEQYF. CDR3 coding DNA: TGTGCCAGTAGTACAAAGACTTTAGAGCAGTACTTC.

This clonotype has at least ten counts. The chain employs TRBV3-1 and TRBJ1-6; D may be TRBD1 (5 bases). Germline values: CDR1 LGHDT, CDR2 YNNKEL (reference sequence). The CDR3 covers 15 residues. The germline V and J ends were trimmed by 1 base and 10 bases, with 14 bases remaining between them. CDR3 amino acids: CASSQGSGGGSPLHF. DNA of the CDR3: TGTGCCAGCAGCCAAGGGTCTGGGGGTGGCTCACCCCTCCACTTT.

The genes are TRBV12-3 or TRBV12-4 and TRBJ1-4, with a tentative D call TRBD1 (5 bases). The CDR3 sequence is 16 residues long. V lost 1 base, J lost 7 bases, and 16 bases lay in between. This chain's CDR3 is CASSLVAGGVGEKLFF. The CDR3 region has the DNA TGTGCCAGCAGTTTAGTGGCGGGAGGGGTGGGTGAAAAACTGTTTTTT.

This clonotype was seen more than once but under ten times. The CDR3 ends on some other residue instead of the conserved phenylalanine or tryptophan, so this is likely a read error. The rearrangement uses TRBV15 and TRBJ1-5, with D tentatively TRBD1 (5 bases). The V gene's germline CDR1 is LNHNV and CDR2 YYDKDF (reference sequence). The CDR3 covers 15 residues. Deletions cut 0 bases from V and 1 base from J, with 7 bases between. The CDR3 nucleotides are TGTGCCACCAGCAGAGATTGGGGGAGCAATCAGCCCCAGCATCTT. It translates to CATSRDWGSNQPQHL.

CDR3: CASSVGSGGLGGKGNEQFF. The DNA for the CDR3 is TGTGCCAGCAGCGTAGGGTCAGGAGGGCTTGGAGGCAAGGGGAATGAGCAGTTCTTC. The chain links TRBV9 to TRBJ2-1, with D perhaps matching TRBD2 (6 bases). The CDR3 runs 19 residues. Trimming stripped 0 bases from V and 7 bases from J, with 26 bases between. Germline values: CDR1 SGDLS, CDR2 YYNGEE. Full variable domain (rest looked up from reference TRBV9 and TRBJ2-1): DSGVTQTPKHLITATGQRVTLRCSPRSGDLSVYWYQQSLDQGLQFLIQYYNGEERAKGNILERFSAQQFPDLHSELNLSSLELGDSALYFCASSVGSGGLGGKGNEQFFGPGTRLTVL.

This clonotype was counted ten times or more. This chain links TRBV29-1 with TRBJ2-5; 10 positions match TRBD2. The V gene end was trimmed by 4 bases and the J gene end by 5 bases; junction bases not matched to a gene: 7. The CDR3 totals 14 residues. Germline V lookup: CDR1 SQVTM, CDR2 ANQGSEA. Here the CDR3 reads CSVGIAGGGETQYF. The CDR3 nucleotides are TGCAGCGTTGGAATAGCGGGAGGTGGTGAGACCCAGTACTTC.

In this sample, this clonotype turned up many times. The rearrangement uses TRBV27 and TRBJ2-1; 8 bases match TRBD1. Trimming at V came to 6 bases and at J to 4 bases, leaving 8 bases not matched to a gene. The CDR3 runs to 15 residues. The germline V gene encodes CDR1 MNHEY and CDR2 SMNVEV (reference sequence). The DNA for the CDR3 is TGTGCCAGCAGACCGATGGACAGGGATTACAATGAGCAGTTCTTC. Amino acids: CASRPMDRDYNEQFF.

At least ten counts were recorded for this clonotype. The chain carries TRBV6-5 and TRBJ2-5, with TRBD2 identical over 9 bases. After removal of 0 bases from V and 5 bases from J, the junction contained 10 bases not matched to a gene. Germline CDR1 and CDR2: MNHEY and SVGAGI. This CDR3 spans 17 amino acids. CDR3 nucleotide sequence: TGTGCCAGCAGTTACTCAGGCGGTAGCGGGAGTCGGGAGACCCAGTACTTC. Translation: CASSYSGGSGSRETQYF.

This clonotype turned up a few times. The rearrangement uses TRBV3-1 and TRBJ2-7; 7 bases match TRBD2. The CDR3 has 15 amino acids. Germline-derived CDR1 and CDR2 are LGHDT and YNNKEL (reference sequence). J gave up 0 bases and V 4 bases, and 6 bases lay outside the gene matches. CDR3 residues: CASSPTLAASYEQYF. Written as DNA, the CDR3 is TGTGCCAGCAGCCCCACCCTAGCGGCCTCCTACGAGCAGTACTTC.

This clonotype has just a few counts. The rearrangement uses TRBV7-2 and TRBJ2-2; 9 positions agree with TRBD2. Germline loops: CDR1 SGHTA, CDR2 FQGNSA. V was pared by 5 bases and J by 10 bases, with 17 bases of the junction left unmatched. This CDR3 has 17 amino acids. The DNA of the CDR3 is TGTGCCAGCAGCCCGCGGTTTTTGGCGGGAGGGTACGTGGAGCTGTTTTTT. It specifies CASSPRFLAGGYVELFF.